The 24 T cell receptor beta chains presented below share a single source sample, sequenced in a study of T-cell memory formation after mild COVID-19. MiXCR, run by TCRdb on the 5' RACE reads, gives a single entry per CDR3 protein. The sample contains around 340,000 distinct CDR3 sequences, more than 15% of which appear only once. The specimen sequenced was PBMCs or a T cell subset sorted from them (not recorded which). The source of these receptors is a man aged 18 to 30 who had mild COVID-19 (a few samples of this study predate the infection). Cell type and time point are not known.

This clonotype was counted at least ten times. As DNA, the CDR3 is TGTGCCAGCAGCTTTGGACAGGGAAAGAACATTCAGTACTTC. Translated: CASSFGQGKNIQYF. This chain links TRBV7-2 with TRBJ2-4; 8 nucleotides align to TRBD1. Germline CDR1 SGHTA, CDR2 FQGNSA. This CDR3 has 14 amino acids. Unmatched junction bases numbered 5, after V lost 3 bases and J lost 7 bases. Looking up the rest from reference TRBV7-2 and TRBJ2-4 gives the full variable domain: GAGVSQSPSNKVTEKGKDVELRCDPISGHTALYWYRQSLGQGLEFLIYFQGNSAPDKSGLPSDRFSAERTGGSVSTLTIQRTQQEDSAVYLCASSFGQGKNIQYFGAGTRLSVL.

The chain combines TRBV27 with TRBJ2-3; possibly TRBD2 for D (5 bases). Trimming pared 9 bases from V and 1 base from J, leaving 20 bases between. The CDR3 spans 16 residues. Per the germline V gene, CDR1 is MNHEY and CDR2 is SMNVEV (reference sequence). In DNA, the CDR3 is TGTGCCAGGCTAGCCCCTAGTTACCCTCGCACAGATACGCAGTATTTT. Protein sequence: CARLAPSYPRTDTQYF.

This clonotype has just a few counts. The V call is TRBV20-1, the J call TRBJ2-7, with D tentatively TRBD1 (5 bases). CDR1 DFQATT and CDR2 SNEGSKA come from the germline V gene (reference sequence). Trimming took 4 bases from V and 3 from J, leaving 16 bases between them. The CDR3 runs 14 residues. CDR3 amino acids: CSATRTGQGYEQYV. CDR3 in DNA: TGCAGTGCTACCAGGACGGGCCAGGGCTACGAGCAGTACGTC.

This clonotype has only a few counts. The rearrangement links TRBV2 to TRBJ1-5; no definite D call. V dropped 8 bases and J dropped 3 bases, with 14 bases sitting between them. Germline CDR1 and CDR2: SNHLY and FYNNEI. The CDR3 covers 14 residues. For the CDR3, the DNA is TGTGCCAGCCGACCGACTATGGCCAATCAGCCCCAGCATTTT. This translates into CASRPTMANQPQHF.

This clonotype was counted many times. The genes are TRBV7-9 and TRBJ2-7; D might be TRBD2 (6 bases). In germline, CDR1 is SEHNR, CDR2 FQNEAQ (reference sequence). V was clipped by 3 bases and J by 3 bases, with 9 bases between them. The CDR3 extends over 13 amino acids. DNA of the CDR3: TGTGCCAGCAGCTTGGAGGGAATCTACGAGCAGTACGTC. It yields the protein CASSLEGIYEQYV.

The chain links TRBV6-1 to TRBJ2-5; D may be TRBD2 (5 bases). CDR1 MNHNS and CDR2 SASEGT come from the germline V gene. Deletions cut 1 base from V and 5 bases from J, with 11 bases between. CDR3 length: 14 amino acids. The CDR3 DNA follows: TGTGCCAGCAGTGAAGGGGCGGGCCACGAGACCCAGTACTTC. This encodes CASSEGAGHETQYF.

This clonotype occurred many times. V usage is TRBV12-3 or TRBV12-4 and J usage is TRBJ1-1, with D unclear. The ends were cut back, 3 bases at V and 0 bases at J, with 17 bases in the middle. The CDR3 is 17 amino acids. CDR3 DNA: TGTGCCAGCAGTTTTGATGTGTGGAGTCGAATGAACACTGAAGCTTTCTTT. This gives the protein CASSFDVWSRMNTEAFF.

This chain connects TRBV6-2 or TRBV6-3 to TRBJ2-1; D might be TRBD1 (6 bases). V was clipped by 4 bases and J by 3 bases, with 10 bases between them. CDR1 is MNHEY, CDR2 SVGEGT, per germline. CDR3 length: 14 residues. The CDR3 bases are TGTGCCAGCAGTTTCCCGACAGGCTACAATGAGCAGTTCTTC. Its protein product is CASSFPTGYNEQFF.

This clonotype came up a few times. The chain is built from TRBV18 and TRBJ2-5; 7 bases agree with TRBD1. Germline CDR1 reads KGHSH; CDR2 reads LQKENI. The CDR3 covers 15 residues. V trimming: 3 bases; J trimming: 2 bases; junction bases outside the gene matches: 6. CDR3 bases: TGTGCCAGCTCACCCCTAGACAGGGTTCAAGAGACCCAGTACTTC. Protein sequence: CASSPLDRVQETQYF.

This clonotype showed up just a few times. The chain couples TRBV5-1 to TRBJ1-1; D call uncertain. The CDR3 covers 16 residues. The V end was cut by 4 bases, the J end by 0 bases, with 16 bases between. The germline V gene has CDR1 SGHRS and CDR2 YFSETQ. The CDR3 DNA is TGCGCCAGCAGCAATCGTAGTTGGGCGGTGAACACTGAAGCTTTCTTT. This translates into CASSNRSWAVNTEAFF. Full variable domain (remainder filled in from reference TRBV5-1 and TRBJ1-1): KAGVTQTPRYLIKTRGQQVTLSCSPISGHRSVSWYQQTPGQGLQFLFEYFSETQRNKGNFPGRFSGRQFSNSRSEMNVSTLELGDSALYLCASSNRSWAVNTEAFFGQGTRLTVV.

This clonotype has just a few counts. The V call is TRBV7-2, the J call TRBJ1-5; D gene ambiguous. This CDR3 has 14 residues. From germline, CDR1 is SGHTA and CDR2 FQGNSA. V dropped 0 bases and J dropped 5 bases, with 8 bases sitting between them. DNA for the CDR3: TGTGCCAGCAGCTTAGCAGGGTTGTATCAGCCCCAGCATTTT. It specifies CASSLAGLYQPQHF.

This clonotype was picked up a small number of times. This sequence joins TRBV5-5 and TRBJ2-5; D call uncertain. Germline V CDR1 and CDR2: SGHKS, YYEKEE (reference sequence). V lost 1 base and J 5 bases, leaving 9 bases between the germline ends. The CDR3 is made up of 13 amino acids. The CDR3: CASSLWLGETQYF. CDR3 bases: TGTGCCAGCAGCTTGTGGTTGGGGGAGACCCAGTACTTC. The entire variable domain, with the rest obtained from reference TRBV5-5 and TRBJ2-5, is as follows: DAGVTQSPTHLIKTRGQQVTLRCSPISGHKSVSWYQQVLGQGPQFIFQYYEKEERGRGNFPDRFSARQFPNYSSELNVNALLLGDSALYLCASSLWLGETQYFGPGTRLLVL.

The chain carries TRBV3-1 and TRBJ2-7, with a tentative D call TRBD2 (5 bases). Germline CDR1 and CDR2: LGHDT and YNNKEL (reference sequence). V lost 2 bases to trimming and J lost 7 bases, with 12 bases between them. The CDR3 has 13 amino acids. CDR3 protein: CASSQWGTGEQYF. For the CDR3, the DNA is TGTGCCAGCAGCCAATGGGGAACGGGGGAGCAGTACTTC.

This clonotype was seen only a few times. CDR3: CSARVSSDTQYF. Here the CDR3 DNA reads TGCAGTGCTAGAGTTTCTTCGGATACGCAGTATTTT. This rearrangement joins TRBV20-1 to TRBJ2-3; D unclear. V lost 1 base and J lost 6, with 8 bases in between. The germline gives CDR1 DFQATT, CDR2 SNEGSKA (reference sequence). CDR3 length: 12 residues.

This chain uses TRBV7-2 with TRBJ2-2; 11 positions agree with TRBD2. V gave up 6 bases and J gave up 3 bases; unmatched junction bases: 6. The germline gives CDR1 SGHTA, CDR2 FQGNSA. This CDR3 spans 16 amino acids. The CDR3 DNA reads TGTGCCAGCAGTGTTAGCGGGGGGGCCTACACCGGGGAGCTGTTTTTT. This encodes CASSVSGGAYTGELFF.

This sequence joins TRBV6-4 and TRBJ2-3; maybe TRBD1 (6 bases). The CDR3 has 13 amino acids. The V gene's germline CDR1 is MRHNA and CDR2 SNTAGT. Between the trimmed V and J ends, which lost 4 bases and 4 bases, there was a span of 9 bases. The CDR3 region is CASSVNRADTQYF. CDR3 bases: TGTGCCAGCAGTGTCAACAGGGCAGATACGCAGTATTTT.

This clonotype came up many times. This chain uses TRBV7-2 with TRBJ1-1; D not certain. The length of the CDR3 is 14 residues. V was clipped by 2 bases and J by 5 bases, with 12 bases between them. From germline, CDR1 is SGHTA and CDR2 FQGNSA. Here the CDR3 DNA reads TGTGCCAGCAGCTTAAGTGGTCGGCGGACTGAAGCTTTCTTT. Translating it yields CASSLSGRRTEAFF.

The J gene is TRBJ2-3, the V gene TRBV24-1; no clear D. This CDR3 contains 14 residues. CDR1 KGHDR and CDR2 SFDVKD come from the germline V gene. Trimming cost V 3 bases and J 1 base, with 7 bases left between them. The CDR3 DNA reads TGTGCCACCAGTGATGCCTCCCGCACAGATACGCAGTATTTT. Protein sequence: CATSDASRTDTQYF.

This clonotype has only a few counts. This chain uses TRBV18 with TRBJ2-7; TRBD1 agrees at 8 bases. CDR3 size: 13 residues. J lost 4 bases, V lost 2 bases, and 1 base had no gene match. CDR1 KGHSH and CDR2 LQKENI come from the germline V gene. CDR3 in amino acids: CASSPWTGYEQYV. CDR3 nucleotide sequence: TGTGCCAGCTCACCATGGACAGGGTACGAGCAGTACGTC.

This chain joins TRBV18 and TRBJ1-2, with 12 bases lining up with TRBD1. Germline loops: CDR1 KGHSH, CDR2 LQKENI. The CDR3 loop spans 14 amino acids. V gave up 4 bases and J gave up 4 bases; unmatched junction bases: 1. For the CDR3, the DNA is TGTGCCAGCTCACAGGGACAGGGGGCCTATGGCTACACCTTC. This encodes CASSQGQGAYGYTF. The whole variable domain, remainder taken from reference TRBV18 and TRBJ1-2, is NAGVMQNPRHLVRRRGQEARLRCSPMKGHSHVYWYRQLPEEGLKFMVYLQKENIIDESGMPKERFSAEFPKEGPSILRIQQVVRGDSAAYFCASSQGQGAYGYTFGSGTRLTVV.

The chain carries TRBV3-1 and TRBJ2-1, with no clear D. Germline CDR1 and CDR2: LGHDT and YNNKEL (reference sequence). This CDR3 comprises 14 residues. V was pared by 2 bases and J by 5 bases, with 10 bases between. For the CDR3, the DNA is TGTGCCAGCAGCCAATCTTTCGCCGACAATGAGCAGTTCTTC. This gives the protein CASSQSFADNEQFF.

This clonotype was picked up a small number of times. DNA of the CDR3: TGCAGCGTTGAGGGGACTAGCGGGGATGCAGATACGCAGTATTTT. As protein: CSVEGTSGDADTQYF. The J gene is TRBJ2-3, the V gene TRBV29-1, with 13 nucleotides matching TRBD2. Trimming at V came to 3 bases and at J to 4 bases, leaving 4 bases not matched to a gene. CDR3 length: 15 residues. CDR1 and CDR2 from the germline V gene are SQVTM and ANQGSEA.

V gene TRBV12-5 combines with J gene TRBJ1-2; D is ambiguous. The germline V gene has CDR1 LGHNT and CDR2 FRNRAP. This CDR3 has 13 amino acids. Trimming cost V 5 bases and J 4 bases, with 11 bases left between them. CDR3 nucleotides: TGTGCTAGTGGTCAAGATTTCCCCTATGGCTACACCTTC. It is translated as CASGQDFPYGYTF.

The rearrangement joins TRBV9 to TRBJ1-6; 7 nucleotides line up with TRBD1. The CDR3 spans 14 residues. V lost 3 bases and J lost 6; bases outside the gene matches: 3. CDR1 is SGDLS, CDR2 YYNGEE, per germline. CDR3 protein: CASSGDSSNSPLHF. In DNA, the CDR3 is TGTGCCAGCAGCGGGGACAGTTCTAATTCACCCCTCCACTTT.